The sequence of this T cell receptor (beta chain) was determined in a study of control samples from healthy donors and cancer patients. This CDR3 region has 14 residues. In germline, CDR1 is GTSNPN, CDR2 SVGIG (reference sequence). The V gene lost 5 bases and the J gene lost 7 bases, with 18 bases spanning the gap. The assay was immunoSEQ multiplex PCR, and TCRdb's table has in-frame clones only and misses some. This table holds more than 110,000 clones, 80% to 90% found once. Sequenced material: blood. The receptor was isolated from a woman under 40 in good health. The rearrangement uses TRBV30 and TRBJ1-5; D not certain. In DNA form, the CDR3 reads TGTGCCTGGGCCACAGCGTCCCTTTACCAGCCCCAGCATTTT. Translated: CAWATASLYQPQHF.